This T cell receptor beta chain emerged from a study of T cells in Graves' hyperthyroidism and ophthalmopathy. Germline CDR1 is SGHDN and CDR2 is FVKESK. Unmatched junction bases numbered 10, after V lost 6 bases and J lost 2 bases. CDR3 length equals 16 residues. TCR beta CDR3 sequences were amplified from RNA transcripts. The TCR CDR3 was amplified in a first-round RT-PCR using the HTBI primer set. TCRdb reanalysed the multiplex PCR reads using MiXCR and keeps one entry per CDR3 protein. The sample lists 110,000 to 150,000 distinct CDR3 sequences; around 21% were seen once. The patients, who ranged from 18 to 65 in age, presented with newly diagnosed hyperthyroidism lasting under 2 months.

The chain uses TRBV14 and TRBJ2-4; 7 bases map to TRBD1. The specimen sequenced was blood. This receptor was identified in a woman between 50 and 59 years old with Graves' hyperthyroidism that later progressed to Graves' ophthalmopathy. Written as DNA, the CDR3 is TGTGCCAGCAGGCATACCCCACAGGGGACCAAAAACATTCAGTACTTC. Translating it yields CASRHTPQGTKNIQYF.